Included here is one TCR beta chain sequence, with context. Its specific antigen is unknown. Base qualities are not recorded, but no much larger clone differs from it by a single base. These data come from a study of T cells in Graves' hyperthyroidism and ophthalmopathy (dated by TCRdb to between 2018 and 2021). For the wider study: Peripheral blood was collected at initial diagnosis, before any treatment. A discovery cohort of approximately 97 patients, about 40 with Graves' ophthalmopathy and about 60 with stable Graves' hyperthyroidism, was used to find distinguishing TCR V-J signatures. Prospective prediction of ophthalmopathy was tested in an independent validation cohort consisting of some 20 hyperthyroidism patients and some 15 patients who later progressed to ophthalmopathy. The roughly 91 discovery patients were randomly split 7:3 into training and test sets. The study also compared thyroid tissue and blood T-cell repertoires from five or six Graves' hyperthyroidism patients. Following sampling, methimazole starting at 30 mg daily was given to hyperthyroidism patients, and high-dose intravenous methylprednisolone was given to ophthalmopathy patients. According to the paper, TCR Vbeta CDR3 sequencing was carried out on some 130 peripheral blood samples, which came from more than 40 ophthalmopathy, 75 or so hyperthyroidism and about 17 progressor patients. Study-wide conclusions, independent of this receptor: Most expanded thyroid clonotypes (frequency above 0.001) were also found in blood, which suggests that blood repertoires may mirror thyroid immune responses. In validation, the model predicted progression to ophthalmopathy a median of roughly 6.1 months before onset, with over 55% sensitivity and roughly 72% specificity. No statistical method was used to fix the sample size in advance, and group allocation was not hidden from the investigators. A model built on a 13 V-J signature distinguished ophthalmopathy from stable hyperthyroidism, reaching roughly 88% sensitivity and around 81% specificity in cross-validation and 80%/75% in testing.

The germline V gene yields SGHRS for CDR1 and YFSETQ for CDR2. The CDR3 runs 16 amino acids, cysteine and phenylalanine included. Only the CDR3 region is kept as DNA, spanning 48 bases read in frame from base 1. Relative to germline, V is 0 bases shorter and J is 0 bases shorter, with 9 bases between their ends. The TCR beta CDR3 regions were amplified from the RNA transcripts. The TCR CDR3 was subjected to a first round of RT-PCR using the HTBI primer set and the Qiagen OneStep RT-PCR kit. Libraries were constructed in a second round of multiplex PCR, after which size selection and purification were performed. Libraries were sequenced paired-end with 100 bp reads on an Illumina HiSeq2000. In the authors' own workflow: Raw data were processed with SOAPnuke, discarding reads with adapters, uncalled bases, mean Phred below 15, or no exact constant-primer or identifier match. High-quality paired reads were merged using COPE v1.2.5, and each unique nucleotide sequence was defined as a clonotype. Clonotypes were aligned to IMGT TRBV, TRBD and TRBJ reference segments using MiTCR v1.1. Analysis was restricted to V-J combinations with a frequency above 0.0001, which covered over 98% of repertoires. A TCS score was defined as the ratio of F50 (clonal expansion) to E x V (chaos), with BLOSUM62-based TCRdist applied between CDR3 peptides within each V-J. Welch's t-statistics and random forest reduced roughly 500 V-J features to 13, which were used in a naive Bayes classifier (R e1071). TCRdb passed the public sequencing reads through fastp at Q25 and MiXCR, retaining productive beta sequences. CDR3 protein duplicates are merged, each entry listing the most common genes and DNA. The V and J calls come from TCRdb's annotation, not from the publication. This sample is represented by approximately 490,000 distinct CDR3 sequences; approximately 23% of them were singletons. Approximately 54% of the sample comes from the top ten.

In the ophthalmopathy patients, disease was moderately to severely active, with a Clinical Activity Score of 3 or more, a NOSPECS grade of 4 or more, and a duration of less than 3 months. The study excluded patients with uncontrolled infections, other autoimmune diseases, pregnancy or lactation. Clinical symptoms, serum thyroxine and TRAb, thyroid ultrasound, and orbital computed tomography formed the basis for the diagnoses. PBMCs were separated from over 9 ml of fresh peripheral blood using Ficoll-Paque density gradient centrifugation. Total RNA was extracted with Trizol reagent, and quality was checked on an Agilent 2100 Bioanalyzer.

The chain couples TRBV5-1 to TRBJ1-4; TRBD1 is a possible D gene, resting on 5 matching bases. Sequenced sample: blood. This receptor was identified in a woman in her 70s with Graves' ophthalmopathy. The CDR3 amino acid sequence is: CASSLVRGATNEKLFF. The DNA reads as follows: TGCGCCAGCAGCTTGGTTAGGGGTGCAACTAATGAAAAACTGTTTTTT.